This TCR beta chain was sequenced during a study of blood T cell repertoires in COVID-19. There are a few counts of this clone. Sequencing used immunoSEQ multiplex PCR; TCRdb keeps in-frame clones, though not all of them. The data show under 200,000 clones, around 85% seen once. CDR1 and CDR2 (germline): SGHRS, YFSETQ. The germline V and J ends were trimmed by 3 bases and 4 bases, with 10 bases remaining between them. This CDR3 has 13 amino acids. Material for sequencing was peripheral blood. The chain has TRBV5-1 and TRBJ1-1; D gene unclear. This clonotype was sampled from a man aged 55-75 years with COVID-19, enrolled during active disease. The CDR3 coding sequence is TGCGCCAGCAGCTCCACGACGGGCACTGAAGCTTTCTTT. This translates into CASSSTTGTEAFF.